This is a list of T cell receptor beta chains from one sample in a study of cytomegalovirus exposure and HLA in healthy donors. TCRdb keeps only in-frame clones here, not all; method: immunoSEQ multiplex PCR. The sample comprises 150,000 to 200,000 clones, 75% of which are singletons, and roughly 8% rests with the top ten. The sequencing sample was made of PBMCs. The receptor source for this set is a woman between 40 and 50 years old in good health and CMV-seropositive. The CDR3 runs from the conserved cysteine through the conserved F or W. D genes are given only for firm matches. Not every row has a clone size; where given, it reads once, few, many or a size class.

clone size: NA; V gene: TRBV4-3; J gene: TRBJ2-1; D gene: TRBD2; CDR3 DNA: TGCGCCAGCAGCCTTGCCCCAGCGGGAGAAGGTCGCAATGAGCAGTTCTTC; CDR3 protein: CASSLAPAGEGRNEQFF
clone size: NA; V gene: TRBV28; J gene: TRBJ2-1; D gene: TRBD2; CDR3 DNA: TGTGCCAGCAGACCTACAGGCCTAGCGGTCTACAATGAGCAGTTCTTC; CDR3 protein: CASRPTGLAVYNEQFF
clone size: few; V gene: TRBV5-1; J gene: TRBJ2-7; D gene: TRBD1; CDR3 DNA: TGCGCCAGCAGCTTGACAGGGGGCACGGATGAGCAGTACTTC; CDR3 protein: CASSLTGGTDEQYF
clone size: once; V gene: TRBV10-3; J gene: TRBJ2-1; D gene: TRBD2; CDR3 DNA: TGTGCCATCAATAATAGGGGTGAGCGAATAGCGGGAGGGCCTAACAATGAGCAGTTCTTC; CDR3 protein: CAINNRGERIAGGPNNEQFF
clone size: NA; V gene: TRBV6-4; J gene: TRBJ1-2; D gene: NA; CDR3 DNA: TGTGCCACCCGGTCAGGACTTAACTATGGCTACACCTTC; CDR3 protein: CATRSGLNYGYTF
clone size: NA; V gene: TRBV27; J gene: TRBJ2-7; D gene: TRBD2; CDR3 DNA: TGTGCCAGCAGTCCATCCCCCGGACTAGCGGGAGACTACGAGCAGTACTTC; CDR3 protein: CASSPSPGLAGDYEQYF
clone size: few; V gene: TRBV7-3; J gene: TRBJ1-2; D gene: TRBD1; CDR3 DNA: TGTGCCAGCAGCATGGGACAGGGGGCGCAAAAGATGGTCTTC; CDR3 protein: CASSMGQGAQKMVF
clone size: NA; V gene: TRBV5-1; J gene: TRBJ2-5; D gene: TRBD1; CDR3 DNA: TGCGCCAGCAGCCGGGCAGGGGGCGGTCTTAGAGAGACCCAGTACTTC; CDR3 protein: CASSRAGGGLRETQYF
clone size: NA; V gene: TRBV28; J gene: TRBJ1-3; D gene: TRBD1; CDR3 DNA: TGTGCCAGCAGTTTATTTCACCATCCGGGACAGATCCTTGGAAACACCATATATTTT; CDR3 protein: CASSLFHHPGQILGNTIYF
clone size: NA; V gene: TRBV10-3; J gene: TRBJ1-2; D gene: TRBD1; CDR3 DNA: TGTGCCATCAGTGAACCGGGACAGGTCTATGGCTACACCTTC; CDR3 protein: CAISEPGQVYGYTF
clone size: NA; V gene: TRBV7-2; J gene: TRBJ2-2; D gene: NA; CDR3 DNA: TGTGCCAGCAGCTTATTCGGGACCGGGGAGCTGTTTTTT; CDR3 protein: CASSLFGTGELFF